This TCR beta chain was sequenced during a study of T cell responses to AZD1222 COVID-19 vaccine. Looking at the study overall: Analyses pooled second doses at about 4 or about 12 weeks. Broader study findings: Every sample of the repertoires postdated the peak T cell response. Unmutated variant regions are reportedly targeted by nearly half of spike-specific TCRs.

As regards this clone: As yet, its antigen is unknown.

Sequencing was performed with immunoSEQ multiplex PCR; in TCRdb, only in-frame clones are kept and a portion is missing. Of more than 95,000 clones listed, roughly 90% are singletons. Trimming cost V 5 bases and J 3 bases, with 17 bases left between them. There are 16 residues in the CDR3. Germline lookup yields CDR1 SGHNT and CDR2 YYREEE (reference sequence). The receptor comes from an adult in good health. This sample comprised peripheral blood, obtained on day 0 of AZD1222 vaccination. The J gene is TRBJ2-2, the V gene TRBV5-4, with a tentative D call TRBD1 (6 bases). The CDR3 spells CASREGGVLYTGELFF. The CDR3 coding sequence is TGTGCCAGCAGAGAAGGGGGAGTCCTCTACACCGGGGAGCTGTTTTTT.